The 21 T cell receptor beta chains below were found in one sample sequenced in a study of blood T cell repertoires in COVID-19. TCRdb keeps only in-frame clones here, not all; method: immunoSEQ multiplex PCR. In the table there are 290,000 or so clones, 65% to 90% of which are singletons. The sequencing sample was made of peripheral blood. Receptor source: a man between 45 and 60 years old with active or convalescent COVID-19.

This clone was counted only a few times. The rearrangement joins TRBV5-4 to TRBJ2-7; no clear D gene. V was pared by 4 bases and J by 1 base, with 9 bases between. The CDR3 is made up of 13 amino acids. CDR1 is SGHNT and CDR2 is YYREEE in the germline V gene (reference sequence). CDR3 residues: CASSIARSYEQYF. The CDR3 DNA is TGTGCCAGCAGCATTGCCAGATCCTACGAGCAGTACTTC.

The chain is built from TRBV18 and TRBJ1-1; tentative D call: TRBD1 (6 bases). Germline CDR1 is KGHSH and CDR2 is LQKENI. Trimming took 4 bases from V and 2 from J, leaving 11 bases between them. The CDR3 consists of 14 residues. The CDR3 sequence is CASSRQGSNTEAFF. In nucleotides, the CDR3 is TGTGCCAGCTCACGGCAGGGGTCTAACACTGAAGCTTTCTTT.

This clone was picked up one time. The gene calls are TRBV7-6 and TRBJ2-1; 9 nucleotides agree with TRBD2. The V gene's germline CDR1 is SGHVS and CDR2 FNYEAQ. The V and J ends lost 6 bases and 4 bases, in that order; junction bases with no gene match: 7. The CDR3 is made up of 15 amino acids. The CDR3: CASSRTSGPYNEQFF. For the CDR3, the DNA is TGTGCCAGCAGTCGAACTAGCGGGCCTTACAATGAGCAGTTCTTC.

This clone was picked up one time. CDR3 bases: TGTGCCAGCAGTTTGTACAGCCTCTACGAGCAGTACTTC. Its translation: CASSLYSLYEQYF. The rearrangement joins TRBV28 to TRBJ2-7; D unclear. V was trimmed by 3 bases and J by 3 bases, leaving 9 bases between them. Germline loops: CDR1 MDHEN, CDR2 SYDVKM. The CDR3 consists of 13 residues. The full variable domain, completed using reference TRBV28 and TRBJ2-7, is DVKVTQSSRYLVKRTGEKVFLECVQDMDHENMFWYRQDPGLGLRLIYFSYDVKMKEKGDIPEGYSVSREKKERFSLILESASTNQTSMYLCASSLYSLYEQYFGPGTRLTVT.

The V call is TRBV2, the J call TRBJ1-3; possible D gene TRBD1, 6 bases. The CDR3 runs to 16 residues. Germline V gives CDR1 SNHLY, CDR2 FYNNEI. V shed 3 bases and J shed 0 bases, with 12 bases lying between them. Here the CDR3 DNA reads TGTGCCAGCAGTGACTCACAGGGCTACTCTGGAAACACCATATATTTT. Protein product: CASSDSQGYSGNTIYF.

This chain uses TRBV6-4 with TRBJ2-1, with TRBD2 matching 15 bases. Germline CDR1 MRHNA, CDR2 SNTAGT. With 2 bases clipped from V and 0 bases from J, the junction kept 14 bases outside the gene matches. The CDR3 contains 22 residues. This chain's CDR3 is CASSDPKETGTSGGSSYNEQFF. DNA for the CDR3: TGTGCCAGCAGTGACCCTAAGGAGACCGGGACTAGCGGGGGGAGCTCCTACAATGAGCAGTTCTTC.

The gene calls are TRBV15 and TRBJ1-1, with D maybe TRBD1 (5 bases). This CDR3 region has 12 residues. Trimming cost V 0 bases and J 8 bases, with 7 bases left between them. The germline CDR1 and CDR2 sequences are LNHNV and YYDKDF (reference sequence). The chain's CDR3 is CATSRDNREAFF. Written as DNA, the CDR3 is TGTGCCACCAGCAGAGATAACAGGGAAGCTTTCTTT. The complete variable domain, with remaining parts taken from reference TRBV15 and TRBJ1-1, reads DAMVIQNPRYQVTQFGKPVTLSCSQTLNHNVMYWYQQKSSQAPKLLFHYYDKDFNNEADTPDNFQSRRPNTSFCFLDIRSPGLGDTAMYLCATSRDNREAFFGQGTRLTVV.

This chain joins TRBV2 and TRBJ1-1, with D perhaps matching TRBD1 (5 bases). V was pared by 2 bases and J by 6 bases, with 28 bases between. The CDR3 sequence is 19 residues long. Germline-derived CDR1 and CDR2 are SNHLY and FYNNEI. The CDR3 DNA reads as TGTGCCAGCAGTGAAAGGGGAGGGAGTGTTCTCCATCCCCTTCCTGAAGCTTTCTTT. Its protein product is CASSERGGSVLHPLPEAFF.

This chain uses TRBV5-1 with TRBJ2-2, with TRBD2 matching 9 bases. Per germline, CDR1 SGHRS and CDR2 YFSETQ. CDR3 length: 15 residues. V lost 6 bases, J lost 6 bases, and 9 bases stayed unmatched. CDR3 sequence: CASTLTSGSSGELFF. In nucleotides, the CDR3 is TGCGCCAGCACCCTGACTAGCGGCTCCTCCGGGGAGCTGTTTTTT.

CDR3 loop: CASSLVEESETQYF. CDR3 bases: TGTGCCAGCAGCTTAGTTGAGGAGTCGGAGACCCAGTACTTC. The V call is TRBV7-8, the J call TRBJ2-5; D ambiguous. Trimming pared 1 base from V and 5 bases from J, leaving 11 bases between. This CDR3 contains 14 residues. Germline V gene sequence: CDR1 SGHVS, CDR2 FQNEAQ.

The chain recombines TRBV7-2 with TRBJ2-3; 11 bases map to TRBD1. Germline V lookup: CDR1 SGHTA, CDR2 FQGNSA. The CDR3 is 16 residues long. The V and J ends lost 1 base and 4 bases, in that order; junction bases with no gene match: 4. The CDR3 nucleotides are TGTGCCAGCAGCTTAGGGACAGGGGGCTGGGCAGATACGCAGTATTTT. The encoded protein is CASSLGTGGWADTQYF.

The gene calls are TRBV18 and TRBJ2-5; the D is unclear. The germline V gene has CDR1 KGHSH and CDR2 LQKENI. The CDR3 covers 12 residues. Trimming took 3 bases from V and 5 from J, leaving 7 bases between them. The CDR3 reads CASSPSRETQYF. CDR3 DNA sequence: TGTGCCAGCTCACCGTCTAGGGAGACCCAGTACTTC.

V usage is TRBV7-9 and J usage is TRBJ1-5; D gene unclear. V shed 9 bases and J shed 3 bases, with 9 bases lying between them. Germline V gene data show CDR1 as SEHNR and CDR2 as FQNEAQ (reference sequence). This CDR3 comprises 12 residues. The CDR3 is CASGLDNQPQHF. In DNA, the CDR3 is TGTGCCAGTGGACTGGACAATCAGCCCCAGCATTTT.

This clone was counted once. The genes are TRBV4-1 and TRBJ1-5, with D perhaps matching TRBD1 (6 bases). Germline CDR1 is MGHRA and CDR2 is YSYEKL. CDR3 size: 16 residues. V was clipped by 0 bases and J by 2 bases, with 11 bases between them. CDR3 protein: CASSQDLGAGNQPQHF. CDR3 bases: TGCGCCAGCAGCCAAGACCTGGGGGCGGGCAATCAGCCCCAGCATTTT.

This rearrangement joins TRBV5-6 to TRBJ1-2, with D perhaps TRBD1 (6 bases). The CDR3 runs to 14 residues. The germline CDR1 and CDR2 sequences are SGHDT and YYEEEE. V lost 7 bases and J 4 bases, leaving 17 bases between the germline ends. In DNA, the CDR3 is TGTGCCAGCCAAACACAGGGTTTTGTCTATGGCTACACCTTC. Translated: CASQTQGFVYGYTF.

The J gene is TRBJ2-3, the V gene TRBV5-5, with D possibly matching TRBD2 (6 bases). The CDR3 loop spans 17 amino acids. In germline, CDR1 is SGHKS, CDR2 YYEKEE (reference sequence). Between the trimmed V and J ends, which lost 1 base and 0 bases, there was a span of 15 bases. The CDR3 region has the DNA TGTGCCAGCAGCTTGCCGCCAGGGCGGGGAAGCACAGATACGCAGTATTTT. This gives the protein CASSLPPGRGSTDTQYF.

J is TRBJ2-6 and V is TRBV5-6, with 11 bases aligning to TRBD2. With 2 bases clipped from V and 0 bases from J, the junction kept 1 base outside the gene matches. The CDR3 runs to 17 residues. Germline loops: CDR1 SGHDT, CDR2 YYEEEE. DNA of the CDR3: TGTGCCAGCAGCTTTAGCGGGAGGGCCTCTGGGGCCAACGTCCTGACTTTC. Protein product: CASSFSGRASGANVLTF.

The gene calls are TRBV6-5 and TRBJ1-6; possible D gene TRBD1, 6 bases. This CDR3 is built from 14 residues. Germline V gives CDR1 MNHEY, CDR2 SVGAGI. V was trimmed by 3 bases and J by 10 bases, leaving 13 bases between them. This CDR3 reads CASSYLGAQSPLHF. CDR3 in DNA: TGTGCCAGCAGTTATCTGGGGGCCCAATCACCCCTCCACTTT.

The CDR3 is CASSPGVDGELFF. The CDR3 region has the DNA TGTGCCAGCAGCCCAGGGGTTGACGGGGAGCTGTTTTTT. J is TRBJ2-2 and V is TRBV7-3; possible D gene TRBD1, 6 bases. CDR3 size: 13 residues. Trimming removed 5 bases from V and 7 bases from J, with 11 bases in between. The germline gives CDR1 SGHTA, CDR2 FQGTGA.

In this sample, this clone turned up a few times. The rearrangement uses TRBV3-1 (or the pseudogene TRBV3-2) and TRBJ2-1, with D possibly being TRBD2 (6 bases). V was shortened by 4 bases and J by 2 bases, with 9 bases between the two germline ends. Germline CDR1 LGHDT, CDR2 YNNKEL (reference sequence). This CDR3 has 14 amino acids. CDR3 DNA sequence: TGTGCCAGCAGCCCGCGGGGAACCTACAATGAGCAGTTCTTC. Amino acids: CASSPRGTYNEQFF.

This sequence joins TRBV23-1 and TRBJ1-2, with 12 nucleotides matching TRBD1. TRBV23-1 is identified as an open reading frame with a role that is uncertain. V gave up 3 bases and J gave up 6 bases; unmatched junction bases: 8. The CDR3 runs 16 residues. In nucleotides, the CDR3 is TGCGCCAGCAGTCATTACATCCGGGACAGGGGGCATGGCTACACCTTC. Amino acids: CASSHYIRDRGHGYTF.